The 16 T cell receptor beta chains reported below all come from one sample, sequenced in a study of shared clonotypes between healthy human individuals. Data came from immunoSEQ multiplex PCR; TCRdb stores just in-frame clones and leaves some out. Of a few million clones listed, more than 90% are singletons. Sequencing input: naive CD4+ T cells sorted from blood. Subset described: CD45RA+ positively selected. These receptors all stem from a man between 18 and 29 years old in good health.

V usage is TRBV18 and J usage is TRBJ2-3; TRBD2 is a possible D gene (5 bases). CDR3 length: 15 residues. Germline CDR1 KGHSH, CDR2 LQKENI. The V and J ends lost 4 bases and 2 bases respectively, with 13 bases between them. This chain's CDR3 is CASSLTRPNTDTQYF. The CDR3 DNA reads as TGTGCCAGCTCACTCACTAGACCTAACACAGATACGCAGTATTTT.

The chain has TRBV6-1 and TRBJ2-4, with D hard to call. This CDR3 has 13 amino acids. Germline assignment: CDR1 MNHNS and CDR2 SASEGT. V dropped 5 bases and J dropped 6 bases, with 11 bases sitting between them. In nucleotides, the CDR3 is TGTGCCAGCAGTCCTCCCAGAGGAAACATTCAGTACTTC. Amino acid sequence: CASSPPRGNIQYF.

V usage is TRBV4-1 and J usage is TRBJ2-6; no clear D gene. The CDR3 runs to 20 residues. V lost 4 bases and J lost 0, with 22 bases in between. Germline loops: CDR1 MGHRA, CDR2 YSYEKL. The CDR3 bases are TGCGCCAGCAGCCTAGCAGCGACCGGGTTACTCTACTCTGGGGCCAACGTCCTGACTTTC. The encoded protein is CASSLAATGLLYSGANVLTF.

This clone showed up just once. The chain carries TRBV28 and TRBJ1-2, with D hard to call. Trimming left V 5 bases short and J 4 bases short, with 8 bases between. The CDR3 has 12 amino acids. Germline-derived CDR1 and CDR2 are MDHEN and SYDVKM. The CDR3 DNA is TGTGCCAGCAGTCTTGAAACCTATGGCTACACCTTC. Translating it yields CASSLETYGYTF.

This rearrangement joins TRBV28 to TRBJ2-7; D perhaps matches TRBD2 (7 bases). The CDR3 runs to 13 residues. The V gene lost 6 bases and the J gene lost 5 bases, with 14 bases spanning the gap. CDR1 is MDHEN and CDR2 is SYDVKM in the germline V gene. CDR3 bases: TGTGCCAGCAGAAGGGGGGGCCGGGACGAGCAGTACTTC. This translates into CASRRGGRDEQYF.

A word on this clone: Other DNA sequences in this sample translate to the same CDR3. The chain has TRBV29-1 and TRBJ1-2; 9 nucleotides agree with TRBD1. The CDR3 covers 12 residues. J was trimmed by 8 bases and V by 4 bases; bases with no gene match: 5. The germline V gene encodes CDR1 SQVTM and CDR2 ANQGSEA. CDR3: CSVVGTGYGYTF. In DNA form, the CDR3 reads TGCAGCGTTGTCGGGACAGGGTACGGCTACACCTTC.

This clone appeared once. The gene calls are TRBV10-3 and TRBJ1-2, with 8 nucleotides matching TRBD1. The CDR3 length is 16 residues. After removal of 0 bases from V and 4 bases from J, the junction contained 7 bases not matched to a gene. Germline V gene lookup returns CDR1 ENHRY and CDR2 SYGVKD. The DNA for the CDR3 is TGTGCCATCAGTGAGTCATGGGGACAGGACCTCTATGGCTACACCTTC. This encodes CAISESWGQDLYGYTF.

The CDR3: CASSIVSLGANVLTF. The CDR3 DNA sequence: TGTGCCAGTAGTATAGTTTCTCTCGGGGCCAACGTCCTGACTTTC. The chain recombines TRBV19 with TRBJ2-6; D remains unclear. Trimming removed 1 base at V and 4 bases at J, with 8 bases between. The CDR3 extends over 15 amino acids. The germline V gene has CDR1 LNHDA and CDR2 SQIVND (reference sequence).

This chain links TRBV5-1 with TRBJ1-3, with TRBD1 identical over 9 bases. The CDR3 extends over 17 amino acids. Germline CDR1 SGHRS, CDR2 YFSETQ. V lost 4 bases to trimming and J lost 1 base; unmatched junction nucleotides: 9. The CDR3 DNA reads TGCGCCAGCAGCGGGGGACAGGGATATTCTTCTGGAAACACCATATATTTT. It encodes CASSGGQGYSSGNTIYF.

The J gene is TRBJ2-2, the V gene TRBV5-4, with 8 bases fitting TRBD2. The J segment lost 5 bases and the V segment lost 2 bases, leaving 5 bases of the junction unmatched. Germline V lookup: CDR1 SGHNT, CDR2 YYREEE (reference sequence). This CDR3 is 15 amino acids long. The chain's CDR3 is CASSLHIAGTGELFF. CDR3 in DNA: TGTGCCAGCAGCTTACACATAGCGGGAACCGGGGAGCTGTTTTTT.

This chain uses TRBV6-5 with TRBJ2-5, with TRBD1 identical over 12 bases. J was trimmed by 5 bases and V by 6 bases; bases with no gene match: 7. In germline, CDR1 is MNHEY, CDR2 SVGAGI. This CDR3 has 15 amino acids. CDR3: CASSPGTGGRETQYF. The CDR3 region has the DNA TGTGCCAGCAGCCCCGGGACAGGGGGCCGGGAGACCCAGTACTTC.

For this clone: Within the sample, other DNA sequences also encode this same CDR3. The genes are TRBV5-1 and TRBJ2-5; maybe TRBD2 (5 bases). V lost 2 bases and J 1 base, leaving 6 bases between the germline ends. The CDR3 totals 13 residues. Per germline, CDR1 SGHRS and CDR2 YFSETQ. For the CDR3, the DNA is TGCGCCAGCAGCTTAGGAGGCCAAGAGACCCAGTACTTC. It translates to CASSLGGQETQYF. Full variable domain (remainder filled in from reference TRBV5-1 and TRBJ2-5): KAGVTQTPRYLIKTRGQQVTLSCSPISGHRSVSWYQQTPGQGLQFLFEYFSETQRNKGNFPGRFSGRQFSNSRSEMNVSTLELGDSALYLCASSLGGQETQYFGPGTRLLVL.

The V and J genes are TRBV7-9 and TRBJ2-5, with a tentative D call TRBD2 (5 bases). V was clipped by 1 base and J by 1 base, with 16 bases between them. Germline values: CDR1 SEHNR, CDR2 FQNEAQ (reference sequence). The CDR3 has 17 amino acids. This chain's CDR3 is CASSLGRGNTAQETQYF. CDR3 nucleotide sequence: TGTGCCAGCAGCTTAGGTCGGGGTAATACAGCCCAAGAGACCCAGTACTTC.

The J gene is TRBJ1-2, the V gene TRBV5-6, with 8 bases that match TRBD1. The CDR3 is 13 residues long. The V and J ends lost 9 bases and 8 bases, in that order; junction bases with no gene match: 12. Per germline, CDR1 SGHDT and CDR2 YYEEEE. In DNA, the CDR3 is TGTGCCACCCGCCCAGGGGGCTCTCTGGGCTACACCTTC. It is translated as CATRPGGSLGYTF. The whole variable domain, filled in from reference TRBV5-6 and TRBJ1-2, reads DAGVTQSPTHLIKTRGQQVTLRCSPKSGHDTVSWYQQALGQGPQFIFQYYEEEERQRGNFPDRFSGHQFPNYSSELNVNALLLGDSALYLCATRPGGSLGYTFGSGTRLTVV.

The genes are TRBV30 and TRBJ2-7; TRBD1 is a possible D gene (6 bases). Germline V gene data show CDR1 as GTSNPN and CDR2 as SVGIG (reference sequence). The CDR3 has 11 amino acids. The V gene lost 8 bases and the J gene lost 3 bases, with 11 bases spanning the gap. CDR3 sequence: CAHGDNYEQYF. CDR3 bases: TGTGCCCACGGGGACAACTACGAGCAGTACTTC.

The CDR3, as DNA: TGTGCCACCGTAACCCTAGCGAACCACTCCTACAATGAGCAGTTCTTC. This encodes CATVTLANHSYNEQFF. The chain has TRBV6-7 and TRBJ2-1, with D maybe TRBD2 (6 bases). TRBV6-7 is identified as an open reading frame with a role that is uncertain. With 10 bases removed from V and 0 bases from J, the gap between germline ends came to 19 bases. CDR3 length: 16 residues.